What follows are 20 T cell receptor beta chains derived from one specimen sequenced in a study of CD8+CD57+ T cells in acquired aplastic anemia. Template material for TCR beta VDJ and CDR3 profiling consisted of genomic DNA. Each CDR3 protein is one row after TCRdb ran MiXCR on the reads. The sample yields hundreds of thousands of distinct CDR3 sequences, around 30% seen once. The authors sequenced patients whose flow cytometry had shown CD8+CD57+ cell expansion. The source material was sorted CD4+, CD8+, or CD8+CD57+ T cells (not recorded which) from PBMCs. The receptors stem from a human donor with aplastic anemia.

In this sample, this clonotype turned up a few times. The rearrangement links TRBV20-1 to TRBJ1-5; a possible D gene is TRBD1 (6 bases). The V gene's germline CDR1 is DFQATT and CDR2 SNEGSKA (reference sequence). The ends were cut back, 0 bases at V and 6 bases at J, with 15 bases in the middle. The CDR3 covers 15 residues. CDR3 DNA: TGCAGTGCTAGAGATCCGACAGGACTTTCTCAGCCCCAGCATTTT. Its protein is CSARDPTGLSQPQHF.

The rearrangement links TRBV18 to TRBJ1-5, with D possibly matching TRBD1 (5 bases). The CDR3 is made up of 13 amino acids. V was cut by 4 bases and J by 8 bases, with 12 bases left in between. The germline CDR1 and CDR2 sequences are KGHSH and LQKENI. CDR3: CASSLTGVEPQHF. In nucleotides, the CDR3 is TGTGCCAGCTCACTCACGGGGGTGGAGCCCCAGCATTTT.

This clonotype was counted many times. The rearrangement joins TRBV6-5 to TRBJ2-7; D could derive from TRBD1 or TRBD2 (5 bases each). Germline lookup yields CDR1 MNHEY and CDR2 SVGAGI. V was clipped by 6 bases and J by 2 bases, with 14 bases between them. CDR3 length: 14 amino acids. CDR3 nucleotides: TGTGCCAGCAGGTACATTGGGACGCCCTACGAGCAGTACTTC. It translates to CASRYIGTPYEQYF.

J is TRBJ1-6 and V is TRBV11-2; D gene ambiguous. CDR1 and CDR2 (germline): SGHAT, FQNNGV. V gave up 5 bases and J gave up 6 bases, with 5 bases separating them. CDR3 size: 12 residues. The CDR3 DNA reads TGTGCCAGCAGCCATGCTAATTCACCCCTCCACTTT. It specifies CASSHANSPLHF.

This chain links TRBV27 with TRBJ2-7, with 9 bases aligning to TRBD1. Germline CDR1 MNHEY, CDR2 SMNVEV (reference sequence). CDR3 length: 15 amino acids. J gave up 8 bases and V 6 bases, and 14 bases lay outside the gene matches. The CDR3 DNA reads TGTGCCAGCAGCCAAAGCGGGACAGGGATGGGCAAGCAGTACTTC. It codes for CASSQSGTGMGKQYF.

The chain is built from TRBV7-6 and TRBJ2-2; 7 bases are shared with TRBD2. The CDR3 is made up of 16 amino acids. The germline CDR1 and CDR2 sequences are SGHVS and FNYEAQ. Unmatched junction bases numbered 7, after V lost 5 bases and J lost 1 base. The CDR3 DNA reads TGTGCCAGCAGCCCAGAGCTAGCGGTGAACACCGGGGAGCTGTTTTTT. Translation: CASSPELAVNTGELFF.

This clonotype has a handful of counts. V usage is TRBV9 and J usage is TRBJ2-3; tentative D call: TRBD2 (6 bases). Trimming removed 0 bases from V and 1 base from J, with 9 bases in between. Looked up from germline, CDR1 is SGDLS and CDR2 is YYNGEE. This CDR3 is built from 15 residues. DNA of the CDR3: TGTGCCAGCAGCGTAGCGGGAGAGCGCACAGATACGCAGTATTTT. Translation: CASSVAGERTDTQYF.

This clonotype has only a few counts. DNA for the CDR3: TGCAGTGCAACCCGGGCCTTAGCTGCCGATACGCAGTATTTT. Amino acids: CSATRALAADTQYF. This chain links TRBV20-1 with TRBJ2-3; D is unresolved. The germline CDR1 and CDR2 sequences are DFQATT and SNEGSKA (reference sequence). V lost 6 bases to trimming and J lost 6 bases, with 19 bases between them. The CDR3 has 14 residues.

V and J are TRBV15 and TRBJ2-1, with 7 nucleotides matching TRBD1. This CDR3 has 14 residues. CDR1 and CDR2 from the germline V gene are LNHNV and YYDKDF (reference sequence). J was trimmed by 5 bases and V by 1 base; bases with no gene match: 2. The CDR3 region is CATSRVGQDNEQFF. The CDR3 coding sequence is TGTGCCACCAGCAGAGTCGGACAGGACAATGAGCAGTTCTTC.

This clonotype has at least ten counts. CDR3 sequence: CASSAGQTYNSPLHF. The CDR3 DNA reads TGTGCCAGCAGTGCCGGACAGACTTATAATTCACCCCTCCACTTT. The V and J genes are TRBV2 and TRBJ1-6, with a possible D match to TRBD1 (6 bases). Germline-derived CDR1 and CDR2 are SNHLY and FYNNEI. V was shortened by 4 bases and J by 4 bases, with 11 bases between the two germline ends. CDR3 length: 15 residues.

This clonotype has at least ten counts. This rearrangement joins TRBV19 to TRBJ1-2; D possibly corresponds to TRBD1 (5 bases). Germline CDR1 reads LNHDA; CDR2 reads SQIVND (reference sequence). The V end lost 11 bases, the J end lost 3 bases, and 13 bases lay between the germline ends. This CDR3 has 12 residues. The CDR3 DNA is TGTGCCTCAAAAGACAGTTACTATGGCTACACCTTC. It is translated as CASKDSYYGYTF.

This clonotype has a count of ten or more. The chain employs TRBV2 and TRBJ1-1; 7 bases line up with TRBD1. This CDR3 has 13 amino acids. The trim removed 6 bases at V and 8 bases at J, leaving 9 bases unmatched. Germline V gives CDR1 SNHLY, CDR2 FYNNEI. The chain's CDR3 is CASSVGQVPEAFF. The CDR3 DNA reads as TGTGCCAGCAGCGTCGGACAGGTCCCAGAAGCTTTCTTT.

Only a few counts were recorded for this clonotype. The chain employs TRBV9 and TRBJ2-7; D is possibly TRBD2 (6 bases). Germline CDR1 is SGDLS and CDR2 is YYNGEE. CDR3 length: 15 residues. Trimming stripped 0 bases from V and 0 bases from J, with 10 bases between. In nucleotides, the CDR3 is TGTGCCAGCAGCGTAGGGGGGGATAGCTCCTACGAGCAGTACTTC. It encodes CASSVGGDSSYEQYF.

At least ten counts were recorded for this clonotype. The rearrangement uses TRBV6-1 and TRBJ1-5; 8 bases match TRBD1. Germline CDR1 and CDR2: MNHNS and SASEGT. The CDR3 covers 13 residues. The V gene end was trimmed by 10 bases and the J gene end by 5 bases; junction bases not matched to a gene: 7. The CDR3, as DNA: TGTGCCAACACCGGACAGGGTGATCAGCCCCAGCATTTT. It encodes CANTGQGDQPQHF.

With regard to this clonotype: A read error may produce the germline difference seen at one junction end. The rearrangement joins TRBV10-3 to TRBJ1-1; no firm D call. Germline V gene lookup returns CDR1 ENHRY and CDR2 SYGVKD. This CDR3 contains 14 residues. DNA of the CDR3: TGTGCCAGCAGTTATGACGGCATTCACACTGAAGCTTTCTTT. Its translation is CASSYDGIHTEAFF.

This clonotype was recorded many times. The V call is TRBV6-1, the J call TRBJ2-7; D is unclear. The V gene's germline CDR1 is MNHNS and CDR2 SASEGT. This CDR3 is built from 16 residues. V shed 5 bases and J shed 1 base, with 18 bases lying between them. The DNA for the CDR3 is TGTGCCAGCAGTACCGCCTCGGGCGGTCGATCCTACGAGCAGTACTTC. It specifies CASSTASGGRSYEQYF.

The rearrangement uses TRBV30 and TRBJ1-2; tentatively, D is TRBD1 (6 bases). Deletions cut 3 bases from V and 5 bases from J, with 10 bases between. The CDR3 has 12 residues. Germline V CDR1 and CDR2: GTSNPN, SVGIG (reference sequence). Written as DNA, the CDR3 is TGTGCCTGGAGGATGGACAGATATGGCTACACCTTC. Its protein is CAWRMDRYGYTF.

This clonotype was seen repeatedly, ten times or more. DNA of the CDR3: TGCAGTGCTAGATGGTTCCGGGGGCCGCCGTCACCCCTCCACTTT. This encodes CSARWFRGPPSPLHF. The chain employs TRBV20-1 and TRBJ1-6; D is perhaps TRBD1 (6 bases). V lost 2 bases and J 10 bases, leaving 18 bases between the germline ends. The germline V gene has CDR1 DFQATT and CDR2 SNEGSKA (reference sequence). The CDR3 is made up of 15 amino acids.

To note about this clonotype: This may stem from a read error, because a much larger clone lies one nucleotide away. The genes are TRBV20-1 and TRBJ1-3; D not resolved. The length of the CDR3 is 15 residues. Looked up from germline, CDR1 is DFQATT and CDR2 is SNEGSKA (reference sequence). CDR3: CSARDIGSSGNTICF. The CDR3 DNA sequence: TGCAGTGCTAGAGACATAGGGTCCTCTGGAAACACCATATGTTTT.

Only a few counts were recorded for this clonotype. A read error is possible here, since a much larger clone lies one base away. The CDR3 does not close with the conserved phenylalanine or tryptophan, likely indicating a read error. The chain joins TRBV9 to TRBJ1-5; no clear D gene. Deletions cut 2 bases from V and 5 bases from J, with 8 bases between. The germline V gene has CDR1 SGDLS and CDR2 YYNGEE. There are 13 residues in the CDR3. Here the CDR3 reads CASSVGLDQPQHS. CDR3 bases: TGTGCCAGCAGCGTTGGTCTGGATCAGCCCCAGCATTCT.